A selection of T cell receptor beta chains follows, all from one sample in a study of blood T cells in healthy people across ages. TCRdb analysed the 5' RACE reads with MiXCR anew, one entry per CDR3 protein. Found here are approximately 880,000 distinct CDR3 sequences, 45% to 50% of them singletons; the top ten hold 13%. The sequencing input was blood. The receptors originated from a man under 40 in good health. Both conserved end residues are part of each CDR3. A D gene is named only where the DNA matches it firmly. The size field is filled for only some rows; it gives once, few, many or a size class.

TRBD1	16	TRBV5-1	-	TRBJ1-2	CASSSIRGTGVGGYTF	TGCGCCAGCAGCTCCATCCGCGGGACAGGGGTCGGTGGCTACACCTTC
-	15	TRBV4-1	-	TRBJ1-1	CASSQDGRYNTEAFF	TGCGCCAGCAGCCAAGATGGGCGGTATAACACTGAAGCTTTCTTT
TRBD1	17	TRBV7-8	-	TRBJ2-7	CASSLGLFKQGTYEQYF	TGTGCCAGCAGCTTAGGACTATTTAAACAGGGGACCTACGAGCAGTACTTC
TRBD1	14	TRBV3-1	few	TRBJ1-1	CASSQLAQGTEAFF	TGTGCCAGCAGCCAGTTGGCACAGGGGACTGAAGCTTTCTTT
TRBD1	15	TRBV28	many	TRBJ1-2	CASSPLDRDNYGYTF	TGTGCCAGCAGCCCCCTCGACAGGGATAACTATGGCTACACCTTC
TRBD2	17	TRBV9	-	TRBJ2-2	CASSETSGGANTEELFF	TGTGCCAGCAGCGAGACTAGCGGGGGGGCCAACACCGAGGAGCTGTTTTTT
-	14	TRBV14	-	TRBJ2-1	CASSQSGRYNEQFF	TGTGCCAGCAGCCAAAGCGGCAGATACAATGAGCAGTTCTTC
-	16	TRBV7-6	-	TRBJ1-1	CASSPALGGVETEAFF	TGTGCCAGCAGCCCAGCCTTGGGGGGGGTGGAAACTGAAGCTTTCTTT
-	15	TRBV6-1	-	TRBJ1-5	CASSEAGGWGQPQHF	TGTGCCAGCAGTGAAGCGGGGGGCTGGGGGCAGCCCCAGCATTTT
-	13	TRBV6-2/TRBV6-3	few	TRBJ1-2	CASGGEPNYGYTF	TGTGCCAGCGGAGGGGAACCTAACTATGGCTACACCTTC
TRBD1	17	TRBV10-3	few	TRBJ2-7	CAISETLPGQGYYEQYF	TGTGCCATCAGTGAGACACTTCCGGGACAGGGTTACTACGAGCAGTACTTC
-	15	TRBV4-1	-	TRBJ2-1	CASSQSWSSYNEQFF	TGCGCCAGCAGCCAATCTTGGAGCTCCTACAATGAGCAGTTCTTC
-	14	TRBV20-1	few	TRBJ2-1	CSAPIAREDNEQFF	TGCAGTGCTCCGATAGCGAGGGAGGACAATGAGCAGTTCTTC
-	12	TRBV30	once	TRBJ2-1	CAWSVTLSEQFF	TGTGCCTGGAGTGTAACCCTTAGCGAGCAGTTCTTC
-	16	TRBV7-2	-	TRBJ2-3	CASSLDSAGVADTQYF	TGTGCCAGCAGCTTAGACTCGGCAGGGGTGGCAGATACGCAGTATTTT
-	16	TRBV3-1	-	TRBJ2-2	CASSQPTGPGTGELFF	TGTGCCAGCAGCCAACCAACAGGGCCGGGCACCGGGGAGCTGTTTTTT
TRBD2	14	TRBV20-1	-	TRBJ2-1	CSANLAGAYNEQFF	TGCAGTGCTAATCTAGCGGGAGCGTACAATGAGCAGTTCTTC
TRBD1	16	TRBV12-3/TRBV12-4	-	TRBJ2-7	CASSEGTGVVSYEQYF	TGTGCCAGCAGTGAAGGAACAGGGGTTGTCTCCTACGAGCAGTACTTC
-	16	TRBV20-1	-	TRBJ2-1	CSARDQGWHSYNEQFF	TGCAGTGCTAGAGACCAAGGTTGGCACTCCTACAATGAGCAGTTCTTC
-	13	TRBV29-1	-	TRBJ2-7	CSVAPASSYEQYF	TGCAGCGTTGCACCAGCCAGCTCCTACGAGCAGTACTTC
-	13	TRBV20-1	-	TRBJ2-5	CSARDSWGETQYF	TGCAGTGCTAGAGATTCTTGGGGAGAGACCCAGTACTTC
TRBD2	17	TRBV20-1	few	TRBJ2-5	CSARQTGLAGGRETQYF	TGCAGTGCCCGCCAGACGGGACTAGCGGGGGGGCGAGAGACCCAGTACTTC
-	15	TRBV5-1	-	TRBJ2-7	CASSLWADRNYEQYF	TGCGCCAGCAGCTTGTGGGCAGATAGAAACTACGAGCAGTACTTC
TRBD2	13	TRBV29-1	-	TRBJ2-7	CSVGRGSSYEQYF	TGCAGCGTTGGGCGGGGGTCCTCCTACGAGCAGTACTTC
-	14	TRBV12-3/TRBV12-4	-	TRBJ2-5	CASRPGQIQETQYF	TGTGCCAGCAGACCCGGACAGATCCAAGAGACCCAGTACTTC
TRBD1	14	TRBV6-2/TRBV6-3	-	TRBJ1-1	CASAYRGLNTEAFF	TGTGCCAGCGCATACAGGGGGCTGAACACTGAAGCTTTCTTT
TRBD1	16	TRBV7-9	-	TRBJ1-6	CASSDRDRVVDAPLHF	TGTGCCAGCAGCGACCGGGACAGGGTTGTAGATGCACCCCTCCACTTT
-	13	TRBV2	many	TRBJ1-5	CASSEGANQPQHF	TGTGCCAGCAGTGAAGGTGCCAATCAGCCCCAGCATTTT
-	13	TRBV6-5	-	TRBJ1-6	CATSTRGNSPLHF	TGTGCCACCTCGACCCGAGGGAATTCACCCCTCCACTTT
-	11	TRBV2	-	TRBJ1-2	CASSERGRYTF	TGTGCCAGCAGTGAGAGGGGCCGCTACACCTTC